This TCR beta chain stems from a study of graft-versus-host responses after intestinal transplantation. For the study at large: Transplant types were multivisceral, liver-intestinal, or isolated intestinal. Following induction with anti-thymocyte globulin, all recipients were given tacrolimus and steroids for about three years.

On this clone itself: Its antigen is unidentified.

Notes on the study in general: Early HvG declines after transplant were associated with peak circulating GvH clone levels. Researchers found GvH clones in recipient marrow, and some showed up first in ileum or blood.

The length of the CDR3 is 11 residues. Germline loops: CDR1 MGHRA, CDR2 YSYEKL. The ends were cut back, 4 bases at V and 11 bases at J, with 11 bases in the middle. Sequenced by immunoSEQ multiplex PCR; TCRdb stores in-frame clones only, minus some. There are tens of thousands of clones in the sample; 90% occur only once, and about 4.2% lies in the top ten. The genes are TRBV4-1 and TRBJ1-2; a weak D match, TRBD1 (5 bases). This clonotype originated in a human donor who was the organ donor for an intestinal transplant. The material was unstimulated CD8+ T cells sorted from spleen or lymph node cells, obtained before transplant. CDR3 protein: CASSRRGLYTF. The CDR3 bases are TGCGCCAGCAGCCGAAGGGGACTTTACACCTTC.